This is a list of T cell receptor beta chains from one sample in a study of T cells after yellow fever vaccination. TCRdb itself ran the 5' RACE reads through MiXCR, one entry per CDR3 protein. The sample yields about 250,000 distinct CDR3 sequences, more than 3.5% seen once. Specimen: PBMCs, collected 15 days after the yellow fever booster vaccination. These receptors originate from a man aged 18 to 35 who received the YFV17D yellow fever vaccine. The CDR3 runs from the conserved cysteine through the conserved F or W. Fields, in order: J gene, D gene, V gene, clone size, CDR3 DNA, CDR3 protein. The D gene is left open where the match is weak. Some rows have no size entry. The others give once, few or many, or a class for an expanded clone.

TRBJ2-3,.,TRBV27,many,TGTGCCAGCAGTCCCGTGAGGGGTACGCAGTATTTT,CASSPVRGTQYF
TRBJ1-1,.,TRBV28,many,TGTGCCAGCAGTTTATTAGGACTCTCCGAAAATCTGAACACTGAAGCTTTCTTT,CASSLLGLSENLNTEAFF
TRBJ1-1,TRBD1,TRBV19,many,TGTGCCAGTGGAGACAGGGGAAACACTGAAGCTTTCTTT,CASGDRGNTEAFF
TRBJ1-2,.,TRBV6-5,many,TGTGCCAGCAGCCTCACAGGGAATGGCTACACCTTC,CASSLTGNGYTF
TRBJ1-1,.,TRBV29-1,many,TGCAGCGGGCACAGGAACACTGAAGCTTTCTTT,CSGHRNTEAFF
TRBJ1-1,.,TRBV10-3,many,TGTGCCATCAGTGGGGACCCTCAAGGAGCTTTCTTT,CAISGDPQGAFF
TRBJ1-2,TRBD1,TRBV7-2,many,TGTGCCAGCAGATATACCGGGACAGTCTATGGCTACACCTTC,CASRYTGTVYGYTF
TRBJ2-3,.,TRBV5-1,many,TGCGCCAGCACCTTGAACACAGATACGCAGTATTTT,CASTLNTDTQYF
TRBJ2-6,.,TRBV7-3,many,TGTGCCAGCAGCTTAAACTCTGGGGCCAACGTCCTGACTTTC,CASSLNSGANVLTF
TRBJ1-5,.,TRBV7-9,many,TGTGCCAGCAGCTCGACAGAATATAGCAATCAGCCCCAGCATTTT,CASSSTEYSNQPQHF
TRBJ2-7,.,TRBV29-1,few,TGCAGCGTTGGCGGCGGCTCCTACGAGCAGTACTTC,CSVGGGSYEQYF
TRBJ2-1,TRBD2,TRBV5-6,many,TGTGCCAGCAGCTTGGTTCCCAGCGGGGGGGCAAATGAGCAGTTCTTC,CASSLVPSGGANEQFF
TRBJ1-1,.,TRBV25-1,many,TGTGCCAGCAAATTTTCTGGGTCTGAAGCTTTCTTT,CASKFSGSEAFF
TRBJ2-7,.,TRBV14,.,TGTGCCAGCAGCCAAGCATTCTCAAACGAGCAGTACTTC,CASSQAFSNEQYF
TRBJ2-3,TRBD2,TRBV28,many,TGTGCCAGCAGTTCTACTACTAGCGGGGGGGCCCGAGATACGCAGTATTTT,CASSSTTSGGARDTQYF
TRBJ1-2,.,TRBV20-1,few,TGCTCCTTCTTGGATCCAAATTATGGCTACACCTTC,CSFLDPNYGYTF
TRBJ2-1,.,TRBV24-1,many,TGTGCCACCAGTGATTTGGACAATGAGCAGTTCTTC,CATSDLDNEQFF
TRBJ2-7,TRBD2,TRBV6-6,many,TGTGCCAGCAGTTACGGGGCGGGGAGGGCCTACGAGCAGTACTTC,CASSYGAGRAYEQYF
TRBJ2-7,.,TRBV6-2/TRBV6-3,many,TGTGCCAGCAGTTTCCGGCTGGGGGAGGACGAGCAGTACTTC,CASSFRLGEDEQYF
TRBJ1-6,.,TRBV9,many,TGTGCCAGCAGCGGGACGGGGGCTCGTTCACCCCTCCACTTT,CASSGTGARSPLHF
TRBJ2-2,TRBD1,TRBV5-5,many,TGTGCCAGCAGTATCGGGCAGGGGGTCACCGGGGAGCTGTTTTTT,CASSIGQGVTGELFF
TRBJ1-2,.,TRBV5-4,many,TGTGCCAGCAGCCATCAACAGGGCAACGGTGGCTACACCTTC,CASSHQQGNGGYTF
TRBJ2-5,.,TRBV7-2,many,TGTGCCAGCAGCTTAGAAGGAAAGGTTGGCCAGTACTTC,CASSLEGKVGQYF
TRBJ2-3,.,TRBV13,many,TGTGCCCCAGAGGCCCCTCCAACGGATACGCAGTATTTT,CAPEAPPTDTQYF
TRBJ2-3,TRBD1,TRBV28,many,TGTGCCAGCAGTTCGCCGAGGACAGGGGGCCCAGATACGCAGTATTTT,CASSSPRTGGPDTQYF
TRBJ2-3,.,TRBV12-3/TRBV12-4,many,TGTGCCAGCAGCCCTGAGGGCTGGCAGAGCACAGATACGCAGTATTTT,CASSPEGWQSTDTQYF
TRBJ1-2,.,TRBV18,many,TGTGCCAGCTCATCGGGCCAGGGCCAGATGGCTAACTATGGCTACACCTTC,CASSSGQGQMANYGYTF
TRBJ2-5,.,TRBV7-2,.,TGTGCCAGCCGCGGAGCCACAGCGGCGATAACCACCCAGTACTTC,CASRGATAAITTQYF
TRBJ2-5,.,TRBV3-1,many,TGTGCCAGCAGCCGTACCCCCGGGACGGATCAAGAGACCCAGTACTTC,CASSRTPGTDQETQYF
TRBJ2-3,.,TRBV12-3/TRBV12-4,many,TGTGCCAGCGGGAGACCAGGCGGGGGCACAGATACGCAGTATTTT,CASGRPGGGTDTQYF
TRBJ2-2,.,TRBV18,many,TGTGCCAGCTCACCACCGAGCAGGGACACCGGGGAGCTGTTTTTT,CASSPPSRDTGELFF
TRBJ2-1,.,TRBV5-1,many,TGCGCCAGCAGCTTGGCCGCTAGTAGCGGAGTAGAAACCTACAATGAGCAGTTCTTC,CASSLAASSGVETYNEQFF
TRBJ2-5,TRBD2,TRBV7-2,many,TGTGCCAGCAGCTTGCACCTGACTAGCGGGGACGGGGCCCAGTACTTC,CASSLHLTSGDGAQYF
TRBJ2-3,.,TRBV18,many,TGTGCCAGCTCACGCGGCACATCGAAGGCTGGGGATACGCAGTATTTT,CASSRGTSKAGDTQYF
TRBJ1-5,.,TRBV3-1,many,TGTGCCAGCAGCCAAGTTGGACAGAATCAGCCCCAGCATTTT,CASSQVGQNQPQHF
TRBJ2-1,.,TRBV28,many,TGTGCCCTTGGGGGCTTCGACAATGAGCAGTTCTTC,CALGGFDNEQFF
TRBJ1-3,.,TRBV4-2,many,TGTGCCAGCAGCCAAGACAAGCGGGCTGGAAACACCATATATTTT,CASSQDKRAGNTIYF
TRBJ1-2,.,TRBV5-4,.,TGTGCCAGCAGCAAAATAGCCACCGAGACGGCCTATGGCTACACCTTC,CASSKIATETAYGYTF
TRBJ2-5,.,TRBV7-2,many,TGTGCCAGCAGCCCCACCCGGGACACCGAGACCCAGTACTTC,CASSPTRDTETQYF
TRBJ2-3,TRBD2,TRBV7-8,.,TGTGCCAGCAGCTTCCGACTAGCGGGAGGAAATACGCAGTATTTT,CASSFRLAGGNTQYF
TRBJ2-1,.,TRBV19,few,TGTGCCAGCGCCCGGGGACTGCTCGAGGGCGAGCAGTTCTTC,CASARGLLEGEQFF
TRBJ2-7,.,TRBV4-3,many,TGCGCCAGCAGCCAAGAAAGCAGGGTGGGACACGAGCAGTACTTC,CASSQESRVGHEQYF
TRBJ2-1,.,TRBV7-9,many,TGTGCCAGCAGCTTCTTCGAATACAATGAGCAGTTCTTC,CASSFFEYNEQFF
TRBJ2-3,.,TRBV4-1,many,TGCGCCAGCAGCGAAACGGGCGATACGCAGTATTTT,CASSETGDTQYF
TRBJ1-1,TRBD1,TRBV4-2,.,TGTGCCAGCAGCCAAATCCCCGGGACAGATAAACAAGCTTTCTTT,CASSQIPGTDKQAFF
TRBJ1-2,.,TRBV28,many,TGTGCCAGCAGGCCAGGGACGGACTATGGCTACACCTTC,CASRPGTDYGYTF
TRBJ2-5,.,TRBV5-1,many,TGCGCCAGCAGGGGGCAGGGGACCCAAGAGACCCAGTACTTC,CASRGQGTQETQYF
TRBJ2-1,.,TRBV6-6,many,TGTGCCAGCAGGGGGGGCAGGGGCTACAATGAGCAGTTCTTC,CASRGGRGYNEQFF
TRBJ1-6,.,TRBV25-1,many,TGTGCCAGCTTGAGGGACGTTAATTCACCCCTCCACTTT,CASLRDVNSPLHF
TRBJ2-7,TRBD1,TRBV5-1,few,TGCGCCAGCAGCTCCGGGACAGGGGCCAACGAGCAGTACTTC,CASSSGTGANEQYF
TRBJ2-1,TRBD1,TRBV7-9,many,TGTGCCAGCAGCCCGGGACAGGGGGCTTCCTACAATGAGCAGTTCTTC,CASSPGQGASYNEQFF
TRBJ2-1,.,TRBV6-2/TRBV6-3,many,TGTGCCAGCAGTACAGACTTCTACAGTGAGCAGTTCTTC,CASSTDFYSEQFF
TRBJ1-2,.,TRBV5-1,many,TGCGCCAGCAGCTCCTACGTAGCGGGAGGAGGCTATGGCTACACCTTC,CASSSYVAGGGYGYTF
TRBJ2-3,.,TRBV7-9,many,TGTGCCAGCAGCTTAGTCCCCACTAGTTTCACAGATACGCAGTATTTT,CASSLVPTSFTDTQYF
TRBJ2-1,TRBD2,TRBV5-1,many,TGCGCCAGCAGATCTCGCGGGGGGACGTACAATGAGCAGTTCTTC,CASRSRGGTYNEQFF